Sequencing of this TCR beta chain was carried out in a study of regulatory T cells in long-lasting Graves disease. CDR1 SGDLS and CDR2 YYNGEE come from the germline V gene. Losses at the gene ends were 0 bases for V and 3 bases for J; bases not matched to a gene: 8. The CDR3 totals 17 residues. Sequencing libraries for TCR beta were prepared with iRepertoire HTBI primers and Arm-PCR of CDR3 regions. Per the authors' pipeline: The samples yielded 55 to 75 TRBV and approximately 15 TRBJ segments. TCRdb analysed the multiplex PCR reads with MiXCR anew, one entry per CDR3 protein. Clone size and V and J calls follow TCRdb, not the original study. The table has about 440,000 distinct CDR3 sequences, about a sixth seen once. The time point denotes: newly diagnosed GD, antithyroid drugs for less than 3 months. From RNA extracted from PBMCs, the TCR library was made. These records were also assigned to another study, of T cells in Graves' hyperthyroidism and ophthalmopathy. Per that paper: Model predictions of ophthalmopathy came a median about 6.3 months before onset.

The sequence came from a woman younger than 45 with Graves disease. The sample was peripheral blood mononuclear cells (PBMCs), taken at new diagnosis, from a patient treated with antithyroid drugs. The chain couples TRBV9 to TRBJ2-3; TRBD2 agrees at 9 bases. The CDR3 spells CASSVGDPSGMTDTQYF. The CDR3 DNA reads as TGTGCCAGCAGCGTAGGGGATCCTAGCGGGATGACAGATACGCAGTATTTT.